This TCR beta chain appears in the sequencing data of a study of human T cells and chemical hapten exposure. Across the study: From small differences in pooled library volume came most of the variation in per-sample TCR yields. The study, taken as a whole, reports: Given that the donors had alopecia, their immune response may differ from that seen in healthy people.

This clonotype was seen repeatedly, ten times or more. Its target is unknown. TCRdb used MiXCR to reprocess the RACE reads, holding one entry per CDR3 protein. The repertoire has about 80,000 distinct CDR3 sequences, around 15% of them found once; the top ten carry 4% to 6%. Indicated time point: pre-sensitization, week 0. Treatment here: therapeutic diphenylcyclopropenone sensitization with weekly scalp DPC. The TCR originated in a woman aged 45-65 years with alopecia areata. Some clones in this sample may be carry-over from other donors' samples. This specimen consisted of whole blood, obtained in connection with sensitization to the hapten diphenylcyclopropenone (DPC).

CDR3 nucleotides: TGTGCCAGCAGCTTAGCGGGAGGGGAGTTCGAGCAGTACTTC. Translating it yields CASSLAGGEFEQYF. V gene TRBV5-6 combines with J gene TRBJ2-7, with TRBD2 matching 10 bases. This CDR3 comprises 14 residues. The germline V gene has CDR1 SGHDT and CDR2 YYEEEE. V lost 2 bases and J lost 6; bases outside the gene matches: 5. Together with reference TRBV5-6 and TRBJ2-7, the CDR3 gives the full variable domain: DAGVTQSPTHLIKTRGQQVTLRCSPKSGHDTVSWYQQALGQGPQFIFQYYEEEERQRGNFPDRFSGHQFPNYSSELNVNALLLGDSALYLCASSLAGGEFEQYFGPGTRLTVT.